A single sample is the source of the 20 T cell receptor beta chains below, sequenced in a study of T cells after yellow fever vaccination. TCRdb reprocessed the 5' RACE reads with MiXCR, giving one entry per CDR3 protein. The sample has fewer than 350,000 distinct CDR3 sequences; approximately 4.3% are singletons. Source: PBMCs, taken 15 days after the yellow fever booster vaccination. These TCRs come from a man aged 18 to 35 who received the YFV17D yellow fever vaccine.

There are a few counts of this clonotype. The rearrangement links TRBV28 to TRBJ2-3; TRBD2 aligns across 9 bases. Germline loops: CDR1 MDHEN, CDR2 SYDVKM. The CDR3 sequence is 16 residues long. The V gene end was trimmed by 1 base and the J gene end by 4 bases; junction bases not matched to a gene: 6. The CDR3 reads CASSLFGGGAPDTQYF. The CDR3 DNA is TGTGCCAGCAGTTTATTTGGCGGGGGGGCCCCAGATACGCAGTATTTT.

This clonotype showed up many times. The chain couples TRBV6-2 or TRBV6-3 to TRBJ2-2; D gene uncertain. V shed 7 bases and J shed 5 bases, with 11 bases lying between them. The CDR3 spans 13 residues. Germline V gene sequence: CDR1 MNHEY, CDR2 SVGEGT. The CDR3 DNA follows: TGTGCCAGCACCCCCCTGGGAACCGGGGAGCTGTTTTTT. Its translation is CASTPLGTGELFF.

This clonotype was seen more than once but under ten times. The chain carries TRBV2 and TRBJ2-7, with D possibly TRBD2 on 5 matching bases. V gave up 6 bases and J gave up 6 bases, with 9 bases separating them. Per germline, CDR1 SNHLY and CDR2 FYNNEI. The CDR3 runs 11 residues. CDR3 in amino acids: CASSYEGEQYV. The CDR3 DNA follows: TGTGCCAGCAGCTACGAGGGCGAGCAGTACGTC.

The chain couples TRBV21-1 to TRBJ2-7. TRBV21-1 is termed a pseudogene. The CDR3 contains 15 residues. The CDR3 here is CASSKRVGPSWEQYV. The CDR3 nucleotides read TGTGCCAGCAGCAAAAGGGTAGGACCGTCTTGGGAGCAGTACGTC.

In its sample, this clonotype was seen many times. The rearrangement links TRBV29-1 to TRBJ1-3, with D unclear. The CDR3 totals 14 residues. Between the trimmed V and J ends, which lost 7 bases and 0 bases, there was a span of 13 bases. Germline V gene sequence: CDR1 SQVTM, CDR2 ANQGSEA. The CDR3 coding sequence is TGCAGCGCGGACGTGGGCGACTCTGGAAACACCATATATTTT. Residues: CSADVGDSGNTIYF.

This clonotype has only a few counts. This chain links TRBV7-2 with TRBJ2-7, with D possibly matching TRBD1 (5 bases). Germline assignment: CDR1 SGHTA and CDR2 FQGNSA. V lost 10 bases, J lost 5 bases, and 24 bases lay in between. This CDR3 contains 15 residues. CDR3 sequence (DNA): TGTGCCACCACAGTAGGAAGGGGCCCTCAGGACGAGCAGTACTTC. It translates to CATTVGRGPQDEQYF.

The chain carries TRBV4-2 and TRBJ1-2; TRBD1 might be the D (5 bases). V lost 1 base and J lost 4, with 13 bases in between. Germline CDR1 LGHNA, CDR2 YNFKEQ. This CDR3 is built from 15 residues. CDR3 sequence: CASSQGEGSSYGYTF. For the CDR3, the DNA is TGTGCCAGCAGCCAAGGAGAGGGGTCATCCTATGGCTACACCTTC.

In its sample, this clonotype was seen a few times. The V gene is TRBV5-1, the J gene TRBJ2-3; TRBD2 might be the D (6 bases). The germline V gene has CDR1 SGHRS and CDR2 YFSETQ. Trimming removed 4 bases at V and 4 bases at J, with 22 bases between. The CDR3 runs 17 residues. The CDR3 loop is CASSDQQERLGPDTQYF. The DNA of the CDR3 is TGCGCCAGCAGCGACCAACAGGAGAGACTAGGCCCAGATACGCAGTATTTT.

This chain links TRBV5-1 with TRBJ2-3, with D uncertain. CDR3 size: 15 residues. The ends were cut back, 5 bases at V and 0 bases at J, with 13 bases in the middle. Germline assignment: CDR1 SGHRS and CDR2 YFSETQ. DNA for the CDR3: TGCGCCAGCAGAAAAACCCCGGCGAGCACAGATACGCAGTATTTT. Its protein product is CASRKTPASTDTQYF.

The chain couples TRBV24-1 to TRBJ2-5; the D gene is possibly TRBD1 (5 bases). V lost 3 bases to trimming and J lost 5 bases, with 12 bases between them. Per germline, CDR1 KGHDR and CDR2 SFDVKD. The CDR3 covers 14 residues. CDR3 sequence: CATSDGAVRETQYF. DNA for the CDR3: TGTGCCACCAGTGATGGGGCAGTTAGGGAGACCCAGTACTTC.

The chain has TRBV5-4 and TRBJ2-3; D is unclear. CDR1 SGHNT and CDR2 YYREEE come from the germline V gene (reference sequence). The CDR3 consists of 15 residues. The ends were cut back, 4 bases at V and 1 base at J, with 13 bases in the middle. This CDR3 reads CASSVDQRRTDTQYF. The CDR3 DNA follows: TGTGCCAGCAGCGTCGACCAACGTCGCACAGATACGCAGTATTTT.

This chain's CDR3 is CASSPGGTANYGYTF. The CDR3 coding sequence is TGCGCCAGCAGCCCTGGAGGTACCGCTAACTATGGCTACACCTTC. The J gene is TRBJ1-2, the V gene TRBV5-1; D is uncertain. V was pared by 4 bases and J by 0 bases, with 13 bases between. Germline V gives CDR1 SGHRS, CDR2 YFSETQ. CDR3 length: 15 residues.

There are many counts of this clonotype. The rearrangement joins TRBV29-1 to TRBJ2-3, with a possible D match to TRBD1 (5 bases). Trimming took 7 bases from V and 0 from J, leaving 14 bases between them. The CDR3 sequence is 14 residues long. The germline V gene has CDR1 SQVTM and CDR2 ANQGSEA. In DNA, the CDR3 is TGCAGCGCACGGACACTTTGGAGCACAGATACGCAGTATTTT. Its translation is CSARTLWSTDTQYF.

At least ten counts were recorded for this clonotype. The chain uses TRBV7-9 and TRBJ2-7; no firm D call. Germline assignment: CDR1 SEHNR and CDR2 FQNEAQ (reference sequence). The CDR3 consists of 13 residues. V was trimmed by 5 bases and J by 3 bases, leaving 11 bases between them. CDR3 sequence reads: CASSPPDRYEQYF. The CDR3 DNA reads as TGTGCCAGCAGCCCCCCGGACCGCTACGAGCAGTACTTC.

The chain is built from TRBV7-9 and TRBJ2-1; D is ambiguous. Germline assignment: CDR1 SEHNR and CDR2 FQNEAQ (reference sequence). The CDR3 spans 14 residues. The V gene lost 2 bases and the J gene lost 6 bases, with 11 bases spanning the gap. CDR3 sequence: CASSLPPESNEQFF. The CDR3 nucleotides are TGTGCCAGCAGCTTACCCCCGGAGTCCAATGAGCAGTTCTTC.

V gene TRBV29-1 combines with J gene TRBJ1-5; no clear D gene. Germline V gene data show CDR1 as SQVTM and CDR2 as ANQGSEA. Deletions cut 4 bases from V and 5 bases from J, with 9 bases between. This CDR3 comprises 12 residues. The CDR3 is CSVGSNDQPQHF. For the CDR3, the DNA is TGCAGCGTTGGATCGAACGATCAGCCCCAGCATTTT.

Many counts were recorded for this clonotype. The chain combines TRBV4-2 with TRBJ1-5; 9 bases map to TRBD1. This CDR3 has 20 amino acids. J gave up 3 bases and V 2 bases, and 17 bases lay outside the gene matches. CDR1 and CDR2 from the germline V gene are LGHNA and YNFKEQ. The CDR3 reads CASSQFPPAGTGRINQPQHF. The CDR3 DNA follows: TGTGCCAGCAGCCAATTTCCCCCTGCGGGGACAGGGCGGATCAATCAGCCCCAGCATTTT.

The V and J genes are TRBV4-3 and TRBJ1-2; no reliable D call. Trimming removed 4 bases at V and 6 bases at J, with 15 bases between. The CDR3 sequence is 14 residues long. Germline loops: CDR1 LGHNA, CDR2 YSLEER. The CDR3 region is CASSPLRRGDGYTF. The CDR3 DNA reads TGCGCCAGCAGCCCCTTGAGACGGGGAGATGGCTACACCTTC.

This clonotype was seen repeatedly, ten times or more. The chain is built from TRBV12-3 or TRBV12-4 and TRBJ2-1; TRBD2 aligns across 12 bases. CDR3 length equals 15 residues. After removal of 7 bases from V and 9 bases from J, the junction contained 10 bases not matched to a gene. The DNA of the CDR3 is TGTGCCAGCATCGTGTCTAGCGGGGGGGTGGGTGAGCAGTTCTTC. It codes for CASIVSSGGVGEQFF.

This clonotype came up many times. In DNA form, the CDR3 reads TGTGCCAGTAGTTGGAGGGGGTCCACAGATACGCAGTATTTT. It encodes CASSWRGSTDTQYF. The chain links TRBV19 to TRBJ2-3; D may match TRBD1 or TRBD2 (6 bases each). The CDR3 is 14 residues long. Germline V gene data show CDR1 as LNHDA and CDR2 as SQIVND (reference sequence). Trimming shortened V by 5 bases and J by 2 bases, and 11 bases separated the two germline ends.